This paragraph reports one T cell receptor (beta chain). This entry comes from a study of T cell responses to AZD1222 COVID-19 vaccine. CDR1 and CDR2 (germline): SGHNT, YYREEE (reference sequence). After removal of 4 bases from V and 7 bases from J, the junction contained 7 bases not matched to a gene. There are 14 residues in the CDR3. Profiled with immunoSEQ multiplex PCR; TCRdb holds only in-frame clones, not every one. Altogether 100,000 to 150,000 clones are present, about 91% being singletons, with the ten largest covering about 1.9%. The chain employs TRBV5-4 and TRBJ1-5; 8 bases match TRBD1. Here the sequenced sample was peripheral blood, taken 28 days after the second AZD1222 dose. The sequence was collected from an adult who received the AZD1222 COVID-19 vaccine. The CDR3, as DNA: TGTGCCAGCAGCCAGGACAGGGACGGGCAGCCCCAGCATTTT. Protein: CASSQDRDGQPQHF.